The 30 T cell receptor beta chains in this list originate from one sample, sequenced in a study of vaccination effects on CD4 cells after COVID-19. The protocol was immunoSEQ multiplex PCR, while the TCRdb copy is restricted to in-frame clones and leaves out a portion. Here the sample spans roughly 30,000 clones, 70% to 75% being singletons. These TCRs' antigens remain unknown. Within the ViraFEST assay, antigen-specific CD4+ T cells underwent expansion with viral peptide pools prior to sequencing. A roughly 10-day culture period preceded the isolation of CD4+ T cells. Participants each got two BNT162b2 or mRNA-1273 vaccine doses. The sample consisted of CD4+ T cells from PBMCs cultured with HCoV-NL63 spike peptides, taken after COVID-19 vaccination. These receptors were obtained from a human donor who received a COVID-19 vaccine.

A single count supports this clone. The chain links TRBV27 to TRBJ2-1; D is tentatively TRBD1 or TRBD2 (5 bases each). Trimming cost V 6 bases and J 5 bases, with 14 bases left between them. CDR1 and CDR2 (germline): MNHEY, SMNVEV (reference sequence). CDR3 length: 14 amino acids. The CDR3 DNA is TGTGCCAGCAGAACGACAAGGGGAGACAATGAGCAGTTCTTC. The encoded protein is CASRTTRGDNEQFF.

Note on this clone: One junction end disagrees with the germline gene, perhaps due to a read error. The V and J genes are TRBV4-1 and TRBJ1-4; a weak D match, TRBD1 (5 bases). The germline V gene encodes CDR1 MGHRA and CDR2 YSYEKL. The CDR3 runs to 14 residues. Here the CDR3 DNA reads TGCGCCAGCAGTCAAGCAGGAGGGACGGAAAAACTGTTTTTT. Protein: CASSQAGGTEKLFF.

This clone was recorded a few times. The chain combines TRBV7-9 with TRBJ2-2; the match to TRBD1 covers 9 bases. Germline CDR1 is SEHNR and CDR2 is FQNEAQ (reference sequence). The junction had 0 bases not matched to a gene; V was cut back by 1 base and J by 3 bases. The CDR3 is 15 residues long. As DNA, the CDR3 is TGTGCCAGCAGCTTAGGACAGGGGGACACCGGGGAGCTGTTTTTT. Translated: CASSLGQGDTGELFF.

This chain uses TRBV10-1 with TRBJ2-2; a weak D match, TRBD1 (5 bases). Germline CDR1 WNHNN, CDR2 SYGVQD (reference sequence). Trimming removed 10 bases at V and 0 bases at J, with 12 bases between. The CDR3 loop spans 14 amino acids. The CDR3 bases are TGCGCCACGTCGAGACAGACGAACACCGGGGAGCTGTTTTTT. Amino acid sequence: CATSRQTNTGELFF.

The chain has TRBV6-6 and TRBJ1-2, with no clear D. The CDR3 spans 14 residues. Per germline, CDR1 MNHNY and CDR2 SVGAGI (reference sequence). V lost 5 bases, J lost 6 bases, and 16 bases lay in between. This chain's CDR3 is CASSRSGPPDGYTF. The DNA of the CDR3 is TGTGCCAGCAGTCGAAGTGGGCCCCCTGATGGCTACACCTTC.

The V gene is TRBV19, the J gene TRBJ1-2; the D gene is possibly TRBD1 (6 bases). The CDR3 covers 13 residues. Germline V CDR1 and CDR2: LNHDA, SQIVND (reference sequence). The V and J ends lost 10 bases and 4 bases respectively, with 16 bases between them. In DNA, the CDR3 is TGTGCCACCTCCGGACAGACTTCCTATGGCTACACCTTC. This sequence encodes CATSGQTSYGYTF.

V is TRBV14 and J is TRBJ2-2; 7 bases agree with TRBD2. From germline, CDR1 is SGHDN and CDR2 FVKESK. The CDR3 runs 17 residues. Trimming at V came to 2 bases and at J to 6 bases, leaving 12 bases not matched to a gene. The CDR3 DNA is TGTGCCAGCAGCCAAATTTTCGGACTAGGGTCCGCCGGGGAGCTGTTTTTT. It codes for CASSQIFGLGSAGELFF. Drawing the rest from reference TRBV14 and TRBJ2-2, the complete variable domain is EAGVTQFPSHSVIEKGQTVTLRCDPISGHDNLYWYRRVMGKEIKFLLHFVKESKQDESGMPNNRFLAERTGGTYSTLKVQPAELEDSGVYFCASSQIFGLGSAGELFFGEGSRLTVL.

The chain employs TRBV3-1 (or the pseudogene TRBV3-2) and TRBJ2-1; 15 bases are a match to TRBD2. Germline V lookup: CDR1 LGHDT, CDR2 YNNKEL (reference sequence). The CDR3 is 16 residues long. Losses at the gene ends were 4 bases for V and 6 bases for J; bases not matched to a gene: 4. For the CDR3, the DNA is TGTGCCAGCAGCCGAGGACTAGCGGGAGGGGGCAATGAGCAGTTCTTC. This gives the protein CASSRGLAGGGNEQFF.

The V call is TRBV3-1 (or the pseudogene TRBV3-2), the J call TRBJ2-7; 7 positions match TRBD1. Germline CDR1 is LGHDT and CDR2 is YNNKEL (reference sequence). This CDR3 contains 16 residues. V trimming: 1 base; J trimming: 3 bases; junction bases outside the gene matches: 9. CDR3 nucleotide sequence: TGTGCCAGCAGCCAAGGTAGGACAGGAGTAATCTACGAGCAGTACTTC. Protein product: CASSQGRTGVIYEQYF.

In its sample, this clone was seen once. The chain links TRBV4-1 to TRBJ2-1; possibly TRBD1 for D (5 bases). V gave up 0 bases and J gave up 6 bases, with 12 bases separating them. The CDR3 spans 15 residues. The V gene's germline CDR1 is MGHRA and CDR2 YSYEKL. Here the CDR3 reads CASSQDGRVGNEQFF. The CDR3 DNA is TGCGCCAGCAGCCAAGATGGCAGGGTAGGCAATGAGCAGTTCTTC.

In nucleotides, the CDR3 is TGTGCCAGCTCACCACCCTGGGCAGGCGGTACCGGGGAGCTGTTTTTT. It yields the protein CASSPPWAGGTGELFF. The gene calls are TRBV18 and TRBJ2-2; D not certain. V was trimmed by 0 bases and J by 5 bases, leaving 13 bases between them. The CDR3 contains 16 residues. Germline CDR1 and CDR2: KGHSH and LQKENI.

The CDR3 reads CASSDEGSSFYNEQFF. The CDR3 DNA is TGTGCCAGCAGTGATGAAGGTTCTAGTTTCTACAATGAGCAGTTCTTC. The J gene is TRBJ2-1, the V gene TRBV2; D gene unclear. The V gene's germline CDR1 is SNHLY and CDR2 FYNNEI. The CDR3 loop spans 16 amino acids. Trimming pared 3 bases from V and 3 bases from J, leaving 15 bases between.

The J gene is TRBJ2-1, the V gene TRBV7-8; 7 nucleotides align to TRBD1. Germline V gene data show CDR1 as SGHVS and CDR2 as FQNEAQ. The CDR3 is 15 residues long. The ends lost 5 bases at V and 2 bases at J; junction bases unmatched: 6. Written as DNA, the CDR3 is TGTGCCAGCAGCGCCGACAGGGTTACCTACAATGAGCAGTTCTTC. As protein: CASSADRVTYNEQFF.

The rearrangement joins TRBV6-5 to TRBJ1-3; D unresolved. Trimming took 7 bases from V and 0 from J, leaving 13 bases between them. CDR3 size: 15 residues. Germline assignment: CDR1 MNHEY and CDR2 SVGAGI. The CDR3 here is CASTPDGLSGNTIYF. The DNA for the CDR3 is TGTGCCAGCACGCCCGACGGCCTCTCTGGAAACACCATATATTTT.

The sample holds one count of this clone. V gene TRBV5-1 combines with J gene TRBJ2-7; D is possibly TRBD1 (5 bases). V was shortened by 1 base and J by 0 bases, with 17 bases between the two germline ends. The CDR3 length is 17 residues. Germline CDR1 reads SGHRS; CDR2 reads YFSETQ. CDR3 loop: CASSLKDSPLSSYEQYF. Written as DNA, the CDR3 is TGCGCCAGCAGCTTGAAAGACAGTCCGCTATCCTCCTACGAGCAGTACTTC.

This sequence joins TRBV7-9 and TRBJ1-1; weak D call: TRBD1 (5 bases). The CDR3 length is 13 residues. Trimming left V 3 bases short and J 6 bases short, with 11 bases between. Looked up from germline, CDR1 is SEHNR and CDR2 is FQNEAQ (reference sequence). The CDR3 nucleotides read TGTGCCAGCAGCTTGGCGGGGGGTTCTGAAGCTTTCTTT. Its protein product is CASSLAGGSEAFF.

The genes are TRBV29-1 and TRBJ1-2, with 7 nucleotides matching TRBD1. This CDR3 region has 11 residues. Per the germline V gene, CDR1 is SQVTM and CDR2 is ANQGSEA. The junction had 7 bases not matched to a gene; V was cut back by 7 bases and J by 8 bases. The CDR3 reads CSARQGGGYTF. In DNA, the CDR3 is TGCAGCGCAAGACAGGGAGGCGGCTACACCTTC.

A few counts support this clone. The CDR3 DNA sequence: TGTGCCAGCAGCTTGGATTACAACTCCTACGAGCAGTACTTC. Encoded protein: CASSLDYNSYEQYF. The V call is TRBV5-8, the J call TRBJ2-7, with no clear D. The length of the CDR3 is 14 residues. Trimming cost V 0 bases and J 0 bases, with 7 bases left between them. CDR1 is SGHTS, CDR2 YDEGEE, per germline.

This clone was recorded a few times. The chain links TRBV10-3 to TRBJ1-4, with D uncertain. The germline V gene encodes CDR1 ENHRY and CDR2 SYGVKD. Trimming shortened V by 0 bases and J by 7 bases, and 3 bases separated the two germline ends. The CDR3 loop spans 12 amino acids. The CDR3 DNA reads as TGTGCCATCAGTGAGTCGAGTGAAAAACTGTTTTTT. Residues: CAISESSEKLFF.

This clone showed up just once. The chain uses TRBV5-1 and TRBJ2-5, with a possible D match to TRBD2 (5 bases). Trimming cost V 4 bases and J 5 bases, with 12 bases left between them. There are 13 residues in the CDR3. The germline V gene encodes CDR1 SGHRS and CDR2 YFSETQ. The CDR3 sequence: CASSPGSGETQYF. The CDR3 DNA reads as TGCGCCAGCAGCCCCGGATCGGGGGAGACCCAGTACTTC.

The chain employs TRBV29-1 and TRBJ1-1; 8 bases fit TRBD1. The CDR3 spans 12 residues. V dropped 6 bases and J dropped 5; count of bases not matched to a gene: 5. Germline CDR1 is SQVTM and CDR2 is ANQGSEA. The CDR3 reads CSVGQGRTEAFF. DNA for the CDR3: TGCAGCGTAGGACAGGGACGGACTGAAGCTTTCTTT. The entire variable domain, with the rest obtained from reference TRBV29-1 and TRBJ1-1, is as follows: SAVISQKPSRDICQRGTSLTIQCQVDSQVTMMFWYRQQPGQSLTLIATANQGSEATYESGFVIDKFPISRPNLTFSTLTVSNMSPEDSSIYLCSVGQGRTEAFFGQGTRLTVV.

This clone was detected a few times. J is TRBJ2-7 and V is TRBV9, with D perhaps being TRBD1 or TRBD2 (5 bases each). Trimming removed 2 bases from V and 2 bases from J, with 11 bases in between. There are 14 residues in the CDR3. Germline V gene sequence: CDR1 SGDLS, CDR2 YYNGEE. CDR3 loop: CASSVRDGAYEQYF. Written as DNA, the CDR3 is TGTGCCAGCAGCGTCCGGGACGGGGCCTACGAGCAGTACTTC. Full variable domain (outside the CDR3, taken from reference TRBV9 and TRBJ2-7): DSGVTQTPKHLITATGQRVTLRCSPRSGDLSVYWYQQSLDQGLQFLIQYYNGEERAKGNILERFSAQQFPDLHSELNLSSLELGDSALYFCASSVRDGAYEQYFGPGTRLTVT.

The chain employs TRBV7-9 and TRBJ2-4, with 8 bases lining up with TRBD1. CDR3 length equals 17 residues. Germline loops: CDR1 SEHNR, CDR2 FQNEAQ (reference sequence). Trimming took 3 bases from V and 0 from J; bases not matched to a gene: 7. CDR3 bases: TGTGCCAGCAGCTTCCAGGGGGCGCATATAGCCAAAAACATTCAGTACTTC. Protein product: CASSFQGAHIAKNIQYF.

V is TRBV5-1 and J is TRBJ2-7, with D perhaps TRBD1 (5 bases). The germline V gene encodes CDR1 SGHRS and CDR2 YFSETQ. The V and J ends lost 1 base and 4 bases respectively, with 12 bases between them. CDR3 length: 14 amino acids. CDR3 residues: CASSLSGSSYEQYF. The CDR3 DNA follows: TGCGCCAGCAGCTTGTCAGGGTCGTCGTACGAGCAGTACTTC.

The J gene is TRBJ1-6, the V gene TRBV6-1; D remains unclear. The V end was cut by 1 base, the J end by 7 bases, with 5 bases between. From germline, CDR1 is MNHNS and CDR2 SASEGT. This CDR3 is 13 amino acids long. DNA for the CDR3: TGTGCCAGCAGTGAAGACAGAAATTCACCCCTCCACTTT. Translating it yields CASSEDRNSPLHF.

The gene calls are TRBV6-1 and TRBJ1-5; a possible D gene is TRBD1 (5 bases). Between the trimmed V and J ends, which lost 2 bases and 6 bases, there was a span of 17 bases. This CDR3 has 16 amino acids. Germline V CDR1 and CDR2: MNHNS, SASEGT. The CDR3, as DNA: TGTGCCAGCAGTGAATTAGTTTTGGCAGGGATTCAGCCCCAGCATTTT. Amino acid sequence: CASSELVLAGIQPQHF.

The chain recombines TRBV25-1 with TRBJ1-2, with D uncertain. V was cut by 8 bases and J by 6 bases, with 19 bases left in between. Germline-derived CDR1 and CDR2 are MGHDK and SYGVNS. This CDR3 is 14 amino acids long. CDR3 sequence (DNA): TGTGCCAGCTCCTCTCGTGCTTCCCTACATGGCTACACCTTC. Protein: CASSSRASLHGYTF.

The CDR3 bases are TGTGCCAGTAGTACTGGGACTGTTACTTTCAATCAGCCCCAGCATTTT. Protein sequence: CASSTGTVTFNQPQHF. This rearrangement joins TRBV19 to TRBJ1-5; maybe TRBD1 (5 bases). V lost 4 bases to trimming and J lost 3 bases, with 16 bases between them. Germline V gene sequence: CDR1 LNHDA, CDR2 SQIVND (reference sequence). The CDR3 covers 16 residues.

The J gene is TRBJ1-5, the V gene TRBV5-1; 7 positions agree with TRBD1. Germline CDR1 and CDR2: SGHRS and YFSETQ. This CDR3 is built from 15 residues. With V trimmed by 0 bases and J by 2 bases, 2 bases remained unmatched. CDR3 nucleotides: TGCGCCAGCAGCTTGGGGACAGGCGGCAATCAGCCCCAGCATTTT. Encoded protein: CASSLGTGGNQPQHF.

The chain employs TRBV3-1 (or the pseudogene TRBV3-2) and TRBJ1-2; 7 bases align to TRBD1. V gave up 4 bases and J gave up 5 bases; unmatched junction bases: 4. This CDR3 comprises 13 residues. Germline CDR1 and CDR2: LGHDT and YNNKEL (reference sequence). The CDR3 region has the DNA TGTGCCAGCAGCCTCAGGGGGGAGTATGGCTACACCTTC. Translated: CASSLRGEYGYTF.